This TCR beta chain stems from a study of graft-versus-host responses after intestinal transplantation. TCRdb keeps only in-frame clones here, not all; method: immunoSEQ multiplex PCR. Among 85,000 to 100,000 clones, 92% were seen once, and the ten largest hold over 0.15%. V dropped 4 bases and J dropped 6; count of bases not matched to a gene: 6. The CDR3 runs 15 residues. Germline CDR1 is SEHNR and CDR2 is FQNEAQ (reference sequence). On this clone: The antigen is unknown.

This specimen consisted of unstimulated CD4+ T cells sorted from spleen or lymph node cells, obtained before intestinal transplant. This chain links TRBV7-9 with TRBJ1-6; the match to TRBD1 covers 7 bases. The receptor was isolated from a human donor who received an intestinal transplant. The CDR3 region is CASSYSGTVNSPLHF. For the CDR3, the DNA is TGTGCCAGCAGCTACTCCGGGACAGTTAATTCACCCCTCCACTTT. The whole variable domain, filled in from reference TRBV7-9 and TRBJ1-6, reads DTGVSQNPRHKITKRGQNVTFRCDPISEHNRLYWYRQTLGQGPEFLTYFQNEAQLEKSRLLSDRFSAERPKGSFSTLEIQRTEQGDSAMYLCASSYSGTVNSPLHFGNGTRLTVT.